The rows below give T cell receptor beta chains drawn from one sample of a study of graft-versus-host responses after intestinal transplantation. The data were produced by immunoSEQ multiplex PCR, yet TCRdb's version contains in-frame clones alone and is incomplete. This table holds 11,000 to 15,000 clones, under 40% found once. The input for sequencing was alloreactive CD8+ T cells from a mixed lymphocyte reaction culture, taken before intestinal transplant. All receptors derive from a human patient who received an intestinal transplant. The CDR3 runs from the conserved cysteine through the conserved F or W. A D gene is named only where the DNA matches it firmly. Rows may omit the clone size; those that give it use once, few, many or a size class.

cdr3_nt: TGTGCCAGCAGCGTTAGCGGGACCCCAAACGAGCAGTACTTC
cdr3_aa: CASSVSGTPNEQYF
j_call: TRBJ2-7
v_call: TRBV9
d_call: TRBD2
clone_size: few

cdr3_nt: TGTGCCAGCAGTCCCCGTACAGGGGGCTACGAGCAGTACTTC
cdr3_aa: CASSPRTGGYEQYF
j_call: TRBJ2-7
v_call: TRBV6-5
d_call: TRBD1
clone_size: .

cdr3_nt: TGTGCCAGCAGCCAGGACAGGGCACAACGAGAGACCCAGTACTTC
cdr3_aa: CASSQDRAQRETQYF
j_call: TRBJ2-5
v_call: TRBV5-8
d_call: TRBD1
clone_size: once

cdr3_nt: TGCGCCAGCAGCCCGTTGGGGGCCAACGTCCTGACTTTC
cdr3_aa: CASSPLGANVLTF
j_call: TRBJ2-6
v_call: TRBV5-1
d_call: .
clone_size: .

cdr3_nt: TGTGCCAGCAGCTTATCGGACACAGGGAACTATGGCTACACCTTC
cdr3_aa: CASSLSDTGNYGYTF
j_call: TRBJ1-2
v_call: TRBV7-9
d_call: .
clone_size: few

cdr3_nt: TGTGCCAGCAGCTTATGGCCTAGCAATGAGCAGTTCTTC
cdr3_aa: CASSLWPSNEQFF
j_call: TRBJ2-1
v_call: TRBV7-2
d_call: .
clone_size: .

cdr3_nt: TGTGCCAGCAGCCAAGATGGGAGAGGGGGCTTTGGCTACACCTTC
cdr3_aa: CASSQDGRGGFGYTF
j_call: TRBJ1-2
v_call: TRBV4-2
d_call: TRBD1
clone_size: few

cdr3_nt: TGTGCCAGCAGCGGAGGCCGCAGGGAGCTGTTTTTT
cdr3_aa: CASSGGRRELFF
j_call: TRBJ2-2
v_call: TRBV27
d_call: .
clone_size: .

cdr3_nt: TGTGCCTGGAGTGAAAACAGCTACGAGCAGTACTTC
cdr3_aa: CAWSENSYEQYF
j_call: TRBJ2-7
v_call: TRBV30
d_call: .
clone_size: few

cdr3_nt: TGCAGCGTTGAAGTCCTAGCGGGAGTTTCGTACGAGCAGTACTTC
cdr3_aa: CSVEVLAGVSYEQYF
j_call: TRBJ2-7
v_call: TRBV29-1
d_call: TRBD2
clone_size: .

cdr3_nt: TGTGCCAGCAGCGTAGATGGGGGGGTCATCGAAGCTTTCTTT
cdr3_aa: CASSVDGGVIEAFF
j_call: TRBJ1-1
v_call: TRBV9
d_call: .
clone_size: .

cdr3_nt: TGTGCCAGTTCAAGACGGGGGGGTACCGGGGAGACCCAGTACTTC
cdr3_aa: CASSRRGGTGETQYF
j_call: TRBJ2-5
v_call: TRBV7-9
d_call: TRBD2
clone_size: .

cdr3_nt: TGTGCCAGCACTTGGACTAGCTACGAGCAGTACTTC
cdr3_aa: CASTWTSYEQYF
j_call: TRBJ2-7
v_call: TRBV2
d_call: TRBD2
clone_size: medium-sized

cdr3_nt: TGTGCCAGCAGCTTCTGGGCAGAAGAGACCCAGTACTTC
cdr3_aa: CASSFWAEETQYF
j_call: TRBJ2-5
v_call: TRBV11-2
d_call: .
clone_size: .

cdr3_nt: TGTGCCAGTAGTGTTGGGACAGCCCTCAATCAGCCCCAGCATTTT
cdr3_aa: CASSVGTALNQPQHF
j_call: TRBJ1-5
v_call: TRBV19
d_call: TRBD1
clone_size: .

cdr3_nt: TGTGCCTGGAGTCCTGGACTAGTCCCCGGGGAGCTGTTTTTT
cdr3_aa: CAWSPGLVPGELFF
j_call: TRBJ2-2
v_call: TRBV30
d_call: TRBD2
clone_size: .

cdr3_nt: TGTGCCAGCAGCTTGCCGGGCTCTGGAAACACCATATATTTT
cdr3_aa: CASSLPGSGNTIYF
j_call: TRBJ1-3
v_call: TRBV4-2
d_call: .
clone_size: .

cdr3_nt: TGTGCCAGCAGTGCCAGGGGGCCTTACGAGCAGTACTTC
cdr3_aa: CASSARGPYEQYF
j_call: TRBJ2-7
v_call: TRBV6-1
d_call: TRBD1
clone_size: medium-sized

cdr3_nt: TGCGCCAGCAGCCAAGAAGGGGGGGCCGGGGCCAACTCCTACGAGCAGTACTTC
cdr3_aa: CASSQEGGAGANSYEQYF
j_call: TRBJ2-7
v_call: TRBV4-1
d_call: .
clone_size: .

cdr3_nt: TGTGCCTGGAGTCCGGGGACAGGAGGGTACGAGCAGTACTTC
cdr3_aa: CAWSPGTGGYEQYF
j_call: TRBJ2-7
v_call: TRBV30
d_call: TRBD1
clone_size: few

cdr3_nt: TGTGCCAGCAGCCAGGACAGGGTAGCCAAAAACATTCAGTACTTC
cdr3_aa: CASSQDRVAKNIQYF
j_call: TRBJ2-4
v_call: TRBV7-2
d_call: TRBD1
clone_size: .

cdr3_nt: TGTGCCAGCAGCCTCCGGGACAGCTACTTATCTGGAAACACCATATATTTT
cdr3_aa: CASSLRDSYLSGNTIYF
j_call: TRBJ1-3
v_call: TRBV7-9
d_call: TRBD1
clone_size: .

cdr3_nt: TGTGCCAGCAGCATCGATGGGACAGAATATGGCTACACCTTC
cdr3_aa: CASSIDGTEYGYTF
j_call: TRBJ1-2
v_call: TRBV7-3
d_call: TRBD1
clone_size: .

cdr3_nt: TGTGCCAGCAGCTTGGGAGCGGGGGGGCCGACAGATACGCAGTATTTT
cdr3_aa: CASSLGAGGPTDTQYF
j_call: TRBJ2-3
v_call: TRBV5-6
d_call: TRBD2
clone_size: .

cdr3_nt: TGCGCCAGCAGCTTGGGGGCGGGAGGGCTCTACGAGCAGTACTTC
cdr3_aa: CASSLGAGGLYEQYF
j_call: TRBJ2-7
v_call: TRBV5-1
d_call: TRBD2
clone_size: .

cdr3_nt: TGCGCCAGCAGCCAAGATCCAGGGGAAGGGGAGCTGTTTTTT
cdr3_aa: CASSQDPGEGELFF
j_call: TRBJ2-2
v_call: TRBV4-1
d_call: .
clone_size: .

cdr3_nt: TGTGCCTGGAGCCCGGGTAGCAATCAGCCCCAGCATTTT
cdr3_aa: CAWSPGSNQPQHF
j_call: TRBJ1-5
v_call: TRBV30
d_call: .
clone_size: .

cdr3_nt: TGTGCCACCAGCAGCCTTTGGGCAGGGGCGGATACGCAGTATTTT
cdr3_aa: CATSSLWAGADTQYF
j_call: TRBJ2-3
v_call: TRBV15
d_call: .
clone_size: .

cdr3_nt: TGTGCCAGCCTAGGAAGCCATTCCCCCCTCTACGAGCAGTACTTC
cdr3_aa: CASLGSHSPLYEQYF
j_call: TRBJ2-7
v_call: TRBV2
d_call: .
clone_size: .

cdr3_nt: TGCAGCGTTCAGGGGGCGACAGATACGCAGTATTTT
cdr3_aa: CSVQGATDTQYF
j_call: TRBJ2-3
v_call: TRBV29-1
d_call: TRBD1
clone_size: few

cdr3_nt: TGTGCCAGCAGCTTGGTTCCAGGGGATTATGAAAAACTGTTTTTT
cdr3_aa: CASSLVPGDYEKLFF
j_call: TRBJ1-4
v_call: TRBV5-4
d_call: .
clone_size: .

cdr3_nt: TGTGCCAGTAGTACTAGCGGGTCCTCCTACGAGCAGTACTTC
cdr3_aa: CASSTSGSSYEQYF
j_call: TRBJ2-7
v_call: TRBV19
d_call: TRBD2
clone_size: medium-sized

cdr3_nt: TGTGCCAGCAGCTTAGGGCAGATCAATGAGCAGTTCTTC
cdr3_aa: CASSLGQINEQFF
j_call: TRBJ2-1
v_call: TRBV7-9
d_call: .
clone_size: few

cdr3_nt: TGTGCCAGCTTATCCCCGGTCAGGGGCACCTACGAGCAGTACTTC
cdr3_aa: CASLSPVRGTYEQYF
j_call: TRBJ2-7
v_call: TRBV2
d_call: .
clone_size: .

cdr3_nt: TGTGCCAGCAGCCGAGGGGGCGGCTCACCCCTCCACTTT
cdr3_aa: CASSRGGGSPLHF
j_call: TRBJ1-6
v_call: TRBV9
d_call: TRBD1
clone_size: .

cdr3_nt: TGTGCCAGCAGTGCGAGACAGCCCTACGAGCAGTACTTC
cdr3_aa: CASSARQPYEQYF
j_call: TRBJ2-7
v_call: TRBV6-1
d_call: .
clone_size: .

cdr3_nt: TGCGCCAGCAGCTTGGAACAGAGCACAGATACGCAGTATTTT
cdr3_aa: CASSLEQSTDTQYF
j_call: TRBJ2-3
v_call: TRBV5-1
d_call: .
clone_size: medium-sized

cdr3_nt: TGTGCCAGTAGTGGTACGACAGGGTGGTATGAAAAACTGTTTTTT
cdr3_aa: CASSGTTGWYEKLFF
j_call: TRBJ1-4
v_call: TRBV19
d_call: TRBD1
clone_size: .

cdr3_nt: TGTGCCAGCAGCTTGGGGACAGGGAGTGGCTACACCTTC
cdr3_aa: CASSLGTGSGYTF
j_call: TRBJ1-2
v_call: TRBV5-5
d_call: TRBD1
clone_size: few

cdr3_nt: TGCGCCAGCAGCCTCGGGACAGGGGTTGGCACTGAAGCTTTCTTT
cdr3_aa: CASSLGTGVGTEAFF
j_call: TRBJ1-1
v_call: TRBV4-3
d_call: TRBD1
clone_size: .

cdr3_nt: TGTGCCAGCAGTGAAGGATGGGGCTTGGTCGGCTACACCTTC
cdr3_aa: CASSEGWGLVGYTF
j_call: TRBJ1-2
v_call: TRBV2
d_call: .
clone_size: .

cdr3_nt: TGTGCCTGGACTGGAGTATCGACCACAGATACGCAGTATTTT
cdr3_aa: CAWTGVSTTDTQYF
j_call: TRBJ2-3
v_call: TRBV30
d_call: .
clone_size: few

cdr3_nt: TGTGCCAGCAGCCGGGACATCCGGACTGAAGCTTTCTTT
cdr3_aa: CASSRDIRTEAFF
j_call: TRBJ1-1
v_call: TRBV16
d_call: .
clone_size: .

cdr3_nt: TGTGCCAGTAGTATAGGACTACTCCCAGATACGCAGTATTTT
cdr3_aa: CASSIGLLPDTQYF
j_call: TRBJ2-3
v_call: TRBV19
d_call: .
clone_size: .

cdr3_nt: TGTGCCAGCAGCTTGGGCAGGGGGAATTCCTACGAGCAGTACTTC
cdr3_aa: CASSLGRGNSYEQYF
j_call: TRBJ2-7
v_call: TRBV13
d_call: TRBD1
clone_size: .

cdr3_nt: TGTGCCAGCAGCTATGGACTAGCGGGGACCGGGGAGCTGTTTTTT
cdr3_aa: CASSYGLAGTGELFF
j_call: TRBJ2-2
v_call: TRBV6-5
d_call: TRBD2
clone_size: once

cdr3_nt: TGCGCCAGCAGTGAGTCCCGGGTAAACGAGCAGTACTTC
cdr3_aa: CASSESRVNEQYF
j_call: TRBJ2-7
v_call: TRBV10-2
d_call: .
clone_size: .

cdr3_nt: TGTGCCTGGAGTTTTCGGGGGTCCAACTACGAGCAGTACTTC
cdr3_aa: CAWSFRGSNYEQYF
j_call: TRBJ2-7
v_call: TRBV30
d_call: .
clone_size: few

cdr3_nt: TGTGCCAGCAGTTCAGCTGGGGGCGCCTACGAGCAGTACTTC
cdr3_aa: CASSSAGGAYEQYF
j_call: TRBJ2-7
v_call: TRBV6-1
d_call: .
clone_size: .

cdr3_nt: TGTGCCAGCAGCTTAGCTTCACAGCCTAGCACAGATACGCAGTATTTT
cdr3_aa: CASSLASQPSTDTQYF
j_call: TRBJ2-3
v_call: TRBV7-9
d_call: .
clone_size: .

cdr3_nt: TGCAGCGTCGTTGGACTAGCGGCCTACGAGCAGTACTTC
cdr3_aa: CSVVGLAAYEQYF
j_call: TRBJ2-7
v_call: TRBV29-1
d_call: TRBD2
clone_size: .

cdr3_nt: TGTGCCAGCAGCTCTTCGAACACTGAAGCTTTCTTT
cdr3_aa: CASSSSNTEAFF
j_call: TRBJ1-1
v_call: TRBV5-5
d_call: .
clone_size: .

cdr3_nt: TGTGCCAGCAGCTTAGTAGGCGGGGGAACTCGCTCCTACGAGCAGTACTTC
cdr3_aa: CASSLVGGGTRSYEQYF
j_call: TRBJ2-7
v_call: TRBV7-9
d_call: TRBD2
clone_size: .

cdr3_nt: TGTGCCAGCAGTGTACCCCCCACAGGGAACACTGAAGCTTTCTTT
cdr3_aa: CASSVPPTGNTEAFF
j_call: TRBJ1-1
v_call: TRBV2
d_call: .
clone_size: .

cdr3_nt: TGTGCCAGCAGTTTAGTCTGGGAGTATCAGCCCCAGCATTTT
cdr3_aa: CASSLVWEYQPQHF
j_call: TRBJ1-5
v_call: TRBV28
d_call: .
clone_size: medium-sized